The text below deals with one T cell receptor beta chain. V lost 4 bases, J lost 6 bases, and 4 bases stayed unmatched. CDR3 length: 15 residues. This specimen belongs to a study of blood T cell repertoires in COVID-19. Study-level background: Acute and convalescent COVID-19 specimens originated in the United States, Italy and Spain.

Source study methods: Nucleated cell counts were estimated from reference gene primer amplification. Method: immunoSEQ multiplex PCR; TCRdb's copy keeps in-frame clones and lacks some. V and J calls and clone size follow that table, whereas D and trimming were derived from the DNA. The sample holds 310,000 or so clones; about four fifths are singletons and the top ten take about 1.2%. The TCR comes from a woman between 50 and 59 years old with acute or convalescent COVID-19. Sample: peripheral blood. The genes are TRBV5-3 and TRBJ2-2, with 12 bases that match TRBD2. TRBV5-3 is recorded as an ORF, its role being uncertain. CDR3 in amino acids: CARSLGLAGPGELFF. For the CDR3, the DNA is TGTGCCAGAAGCCTCGGACTAGCGGGGCCCGGGGAGCTGTTTTTT.